These 19 T cell receptor beta chains share one sample of origin, sequenced in a study of T cell responses to AZD1222 COVID-19 vaccine. The protocol was immunoSEQ multiplex PCR, while the TCRdb copy is restricted to in-frame clones and leaves out a portion. The data contain about 120,000 clones, approximately 90% of them singletons. The source was peripheral blood, collected on day 0 of AZD1222 vaccination. The receptor set was obtained from an adult in good health.

The chain uses TRBV2 and TRBJ1-5; D perhaps matches TRBD1 (5 bases). Germline V gene data show CDR1 as SNHLY and CDR2 as FYNNEI. The CDR3 is made up of 15 amino acids. Deletions cut 4 bases from V and 0 bases from J, with 10 bases between. CDR3 nucleotide sequence: TGTGCCAGCAGTGCCGACAGCATTAGCAATCAGCCCCAGCATTTT. This gives the protein CASSADSISNQPQHF.

The rearrangement joins TRBV5-6 to TRBJ2-3; a possible D gene is TRBD2 (6 bases). CDR3 size: 15 residues. The germline V and J ends were trimmed by 7 bases and 4 bases, with 19 bases remaining between them. The germline gives CDR1 SGHDT, CDR2 YYEEEE. The CDR3 DNA reads as TGTGCCAGCGCTAAGCGCGGGGTTCAGGCAGATACGCAGTATTTT. Its translation: CASAKRGVQADTQYF.

The V gene is TRBV3-1 (or the pseudogene TRBV3-2), the J gene TRBJ1-5, with D possibly TRBD1 on 5 matching bases. Germline CDR1 and CDR2: LGHDT and YNNKEL (reference sequence). V was trimmed by 4 bases and J by 4 bases, leaving 14 bases between them. The CDR3 extends over 15 amino acids. The CDR3, as DNA: TGTGCCAGCAGCCGTGGGACGACTCATAATCAGCCCCAGCATTTT. It codes for CASSRGTTHNQPQHF.

By share, this clone ranks as medium-sized (0.01 to 0.1%). The chain recombines TRBV28 with TRBJ2-6; 8 positions match TRBD1. The V gene end was trimmed by 6 bases and the J gene end by 0 bases; junction bases not matched to a gene: 7. The CDR3 runs to 17 residues. The germline V gene encodes CDR1 MDHEN and CDR2 SYDVKM. CDR3 bases: TGTGCCAGCAGCAGGACAGGGCTTTACTCTGGGGCCAACGTCCTGACTTTC. As protein: CASSRTGLYSGANVLTF.

The V call is TRBV30, the J call TRBJ2-7; a possible D gene is TRBD2 (6 bases). The CDR3 runs 12 residues. Per the germline V gene, CDR1 is GTSNPN and CDR2 is SVGIG (reference sequence). V shed 3 bases and J shed 6 bases, with 12 bases lying between them. The DNA for the CDR3 is TGTGCCTGGAGGGGGGGACTGCTCGAGCAGTACTTC. Its protein is CAWRGGLLEQYF.

This chain uses TRBV7-2 with TRBJ1-3, with a possible D match to TRBD1 (5 bases). The CDR3 consists of 16 residues. V was shortened by 5 bases and J by 9 bases, with 23 bases between the two germline ends. The germline V gene encodes CDR1 SGHTA and CDR2 FQGNSA. CDR3 residues: CASSPGTSSVWRTIYF. DNA for the CDR3: TGTGCCAGCAGCCCCGGGACCAGCTCTGTGTGGCGCACCATATATTTT. The full variable domain, rest sourced from reference TRBV7-2 and TRBJ1-3, is GAGVSQSPSNKVTEKGKDVELRCDPISGHTALYWYRQSLGQGLEFLIYFQGNSAPDKSGLPSDRFSAERTGGSVSTLTIQRTQQEDSAVYLCASSPGTSSVWRTIYFGEGSWLTVV.

The CDR3 loop reads CASSYSGRAGTEAFF. For the CDR3, the DNA is TGTGCCAGCAGTTACTCGGGAAGGGCGGGTACTGAAGCTTTCTTT. The chain uses TRBV6-2 or TRBV6-3 and TRBJ1-1; no clear D gene. This CDR3 spans 15 amino acids. Looked up from germline, CDR1 is MNHEY and CDR2 is SVGEGT. The V gene lost 0 bases and the J gene lost 5 bases, with 13 bases spanning the gap.

The chain couples TRBV7-3 to TRBJ2-3; 8 bases line up with TRBD2. In germline, CDR1 is SGHTA, CDR2 FQGTGA. V gave up 1 base and J gave up 4 bases; unmatched junction bases: 10. The length of the CDR3 is 17 residues. The DNA of the CDR3 is TGTGCCAGCAGCTTAAATTCGGCGGGGGGCGGTGCAGATACGCAGTATTTT. Translated, it gives CASSLNSAGGGADTQYF.

The rearrangement links TRBV28 to TRBJ2-3, with D perhaps matching TRBD2 (6 bases). V was clipped by 8 bases and J by 2 bases, with 14 bases between them. Looked up from germline, CDR1 is MDHEN and CDR2 is SYDVKM. The length of the CDR3 is 14 residues. CDR3 amino acids: CASGGTGFTDTQYF. CDR3 in DNA: TGTGCCAGCGGGGGGACCGGATTCACAGATACGCAGTATTTT.

This clone was detected a few times. The chain links TRBV6-5 to TRBJ2-2; no definite D call. V shed 8 bases and J shed 0 bases, with 10 bases lying between them. Per the germline V gene, CDR1 is MNHEY and CDR2 is SVGAGI. This CDR3 spans 14 amino acids. CDR3 residues: CASFLSANTGELFF. The CDR3 DNA is TGTGCCAGCTTCCTGTCAGCGAACACCGGGGAGCTGTTTTTT.

The chain has TRBV7-6 and TRBJ2-1; TRBD2 matches 8 bases. Unmatched junction bases numbered 4, after V lost 3 bases and J lost 0 bases. Germline V gene data show CDR1 as SGHVS and CDR2 as FNYEAQ. The CDR3 extends over 16 amino acids. CDR3 residues: CASSLTSVSSYNEQFF. CDR3 in DNA: TGTGCCAGCAGCTTGACTAGCGTAAGCTCCTACAATGAGCAGTTCTTC. Complete variable domain (other parts from reference TRBV7-6 and TRBJ2-1): GAGVSQSPRYKVTKRGQDVALRCDPISGHVSLYWYRQALGQGPEFLTYFNYEAQQDKSGLPNDRFSAERPEGSISTLTIQRTEQRDSAMYRCASSLTSVSSYNEQFFGPGTRLTVL.

This rearrangement joins TRBV7-9 to TRBJ1-2; a weak D match, TRBD1 (6 bases). CDR3 size: 14 residues. Trimming removed 5 bases from V and 5 bases from J, with 15 bases in between. Germline V gives CDR1 SEHNR, CDR2 FQNEAQ (reference sequence). The CDR3 nucleotides are TGTGCCAGCAGCACACAGGGTTTTGGGTATGGCTACACCTTC. Protein sequence: CASSTQGFGYGYTF.

This chain joins TRBV24-1 and TRBJ2-7; D perhaps matches TRBD2 (5 bases). The CDR3 totals 15 residues. Germline CDR1 KGHDR, CDR2 SFDVKD. V was clipped by 4 bases and J by 0 bases, with 12 bases between them. CDR3 DNA: TGTGCCACCAGTGACAACGGGATCACCTCCTACGAGCAGTACTTC. Translating gives CATSDNGITSYEQYF.

The V call is TRBV11-2, the J call TRBJ1-6; D is possibly TRBD1 (5 bases). CDR1 is SGHAT, CDR2 FQNNGV, per germline. The CDR3 runs to 16 residues. V was trimmed by 4 bases and J by 9 bases, leaving 19 bases between them. CDR3 coding DNA: TGTGCCAGCAGCTCCCAGGCGGGGGGGAGTCTTTCACCCCTCCACTTT. Residues: CASSSQAGGSLSPLHF.

V is TRBV10-3 and J is TRBJ2-1, with 9 bases aligning to TRBD1. The CDR3 spans 14 residues. Looked up from germline, CDR1 is ENHRY and CDR2 is SYGVKD. V dropped 6 bases and J dropped 3; count of bases not matched to a gene: 3. CDR3 in amino acids: CAISGTGSYNEQFF. The DNA for the CDR3 is TGTGCCATCAGCGGGACAGGGAGCTACAATGAGCAGTTCTTC.

This chain connects TRBV7-2 to TRBJ1-4, with D possibly being TRBD1 (5 bases). The CDR3 is 16 amino acids. Trimming shortened V by 1 base and J by 4 bases, and 13 bases separated the two germline ends. Germline V gene lookup returns CDR1 SGHTA and CDR2 FQGNSA. The CDR3 nucleotides are TGTGCCAGCAGCTTAGTTGGGACGGCAGTTAATGAAAAACTGTTTTTT. This encodes CASSLVGTAVNEKLFF.

V and J are TRBV4-2 and TRBJ2-1; no clear D gene. The germline V gene has CDR1 LGHNA and CDR2 YNFKEQ. This CDR3 spans 15 amino acids. The V end lost 0 bases, the J end lost 6 bases, and 12 bases lay between the germline ends. The CDR3 DNA sequence: TGTGCCAGCAGCCAAGATCTCCAGCCAGGCAATGAGCAGTTCTTC. It codes for CASSQDLQPGNEQFF.

This chain uses TRBV29-1 with TRBJ1-2; D gene unclear. The germline V gene encodes CDR1 SQVTM and CDR2 ANQGSEA. The CDR3 covers 12 residues. V lost 5 bases and J 1 base, leaving 8 bases between the germline ends. The CDR3 loop is CSVSTDNYGYTF. The CDR3 region has the DNA TGCAGCGTTTCGACGGATAACTATGGCTACACCTTC.

The genes are TRBV11-2 and TRBJ1-6; 7 nucleotides agree with TRBD1. CDR1 SGHAT and CDR2 FQNNGV come from the germline V gene. The CDR3 length is 16 residues. The ends lost 5 bases at V and 7 bases at J; junction bases unmatched: 11. CDR3 DNA sequence: TGTGCCAGCAGCACAGCCGGGACAGTGAGAAATTCACCCCTCCACTTT. Residues: CASSTAGTVRNSPLHF.